These T cell receptor beta chains were read from a single sample in a study of cytomegalovirus exposure and HLA in healthy donors. Profiled with immunoSEQ multiplex PCR; TCRdb holds only in-frame clones, not every one. The sample includes 150,000 to 200,000 clones, roughly 80% of them seen just once. The sample consisted of PBMCs. The receptors stem from a woman between 18 and 29 years old in good health and CMV-seronegative. Each CDR3 is given without its conserved first and last residue. Size tells how often a clone was seen (once, few, many) or the class of an expanded clone, and some rows leave it out.

clone size | J gene | V gene | CDR3 protein
. | TRBJ2-3 | TRBV4-3 | ASSRITFASGEKNTQY
. | TRBJ1-3 | TRBV7-8 | ASSPGGSGNTIY
. | TRBJ2-1 | TRBV10-2 | ASTAGFRYNEQF
. | TRBJ2-1 | TRBV18 | ASSPLASGSYNEQF
. | TRBJ2-2 | TRBV9 | ASSVQRENTGELF
. | TRBJ1-2 | TRBV21-1 | ASSKVGDRNYGYT
once | TRBJ2-2 | TRBV7-9 | ASSLETGNTGELF
. | TRBJ2-7 | TRBV28 | ASSLFGGTGDSYEQY
. | TRBJ2-3 | TRBV30 | AWARGGGTQDTQY
few | TRBJ2-1 | TRBV4-1 | ASRSPGLANNEQF
. | TRBJ2-7 | TRBV7-9 | ASSLRDRGKEEQY
. | TRBJ2-5 | TRBV9 | ASSVSPLLEETQY
. | TRBJ2-7 | TRBV9 | ASSSRDSSYEQY